A selection of T cell receptor beta chains follows, all from one sample in a study of identical twins. MiXCR, applied by TCRdb to the 5' RACE reads, yields one record per CDR3 protein. The sample holds roughly 230,000 distinct CDR3 sequences, 6.5% to 9.5% seen once. The data also belong to a second study, concerning yellow fever vaccine responses in identical twins.

The sequencing input was CD8+ T cells sorted from blood. These TCRs come from a young woman in good health. CDR3s include the opening cysteine and the closing phenylalanine or tryptophan. Fields, in order: V gene, clone size, CDR3 length, J gene, D gene, CDR3 DNA, CDR3 protein. A D gene is named only where the DNA matches it firmly. Expanded clones get a size class; other rows say once, few or many, or leave the size out.

>TRBV7-8|many|14|TRBJ2-1|NA
TGTGCCAGCTACGGAGAGGGGTTGGACAATGAGCAGTTCTTC
CASYGEGLDNEQFF
>TRBV20-1|many|13|TRBJ2-7|NA
TGCAGTGCTAGTAACCGGGACAACTACGAGCAGTACTTC
CSASNRDNYEQYF
>TRBV29-1|many|13|TRBJ1-2|NA
TGCAGCGTGTGGGGGGCAGAAAACTATGGCTACACCTTC
CSVWGAENYGYTF
>TRBV5-1|NA|15|TRBJ1-1|TRBD1
TGCGCCAGCAGCTCCCAGGGGGGAGTGAACACTGAAGCTTTCTTT
CASSSQGGVNTEAFF
>TRBV7-9|many|14|TRBJ2-5|TRBD2
TGTGCCAGCGCGCCAGGACTAGCGCAAGAGACCCAGTACTTC
CASAPGLAQETQYF
>TRBV5-1|NA|15|TRBJ2-7|TRBD1
TGCGCCAGCAGCTTGGGGGGACAGGGTGAATACGAGCAGTACTTC
CASSLGGQGEYEQYF
>TRBV5-1|many|15|TRBJ1-2|NA
TGCGCCAGCAGACCTCACGGGGAGGGAGACTATGGCTACACCTTC
CASRPHGEGDYGYTF
>TRBV7-9|NA|15|TRBJ1-1|NA
TGTGCCAGCAGCTTAGCGCGGGGGGAGAACACTGAAGCTTTCTTT
CASSLARGENTEAFF
>TRBV9|few|15|TRBJ2-7|NA
TGTGCCAGCAGCGCGGGTGGGGGGGCAGTTTACGAGCAGTACTTC
CASSAGGGAVYEQYF
>TRBV7-9|NA|15|TRBJ2-1|NA
TGTGCCAGCAGCTCCCCAGGCGTCAAGGACTTTGAGCAGTTCTTC
CASSSPGVKDFEQFF
>TRBV4-3|many|15|TRBJ2-1|NA
TGCGCCAGCAGCCAATGGACGGGGTCCTACAATGAGCAGTTCTTC
CASSQWTGSYNEQFF
>TRBV4-3|many|16|TRBJ2-3|NA
TGCGCCAGCAGCCCAGGGCCGAGGGGGTACGGAGATACGCAGTATTTT
CASSPGPRGYGDTQYF
>TRBV12-3/TRBV12-4|NA|11|TRBJ2-7|NA
TGTGCCAGCAGAGACCTAGTGGAGCAGTACTTC
CASRDLVEQYF
>TRBV5-1|NA|17|TRBJ2-1|TRBD2
TGCGCCGGCAGCTTGGGGACTAGCGGGGGGGCCATCAATGAGCAGTTCTTC
CAGSLGTSGGAINEQFF
>TRBV5-1|NA|17|TRBJ2-5|TRBD2
TGCGCCAGCAGTCTCACCGGGAGGGACCAGTACCAAGAGACCCAGTACTTC
CASSLTGRDQYQETQYF
>TRBV27|NA|21|TRBJ2-2|TRBD2
TGTGCCAGCAGTTTAAAGGGGGCGGGAGGGCCTCGGTTCGCGAACACCGGGGAGCTGTTTTTT
CASSLKGAGGPRFANTGELFF
>TRBV20-1|few|14|TRBJ2-1|NA
TGCAGTGCAAGCGAAAGTCCGGGCTACAATGAGCAGTTCTTC
CSASESPGYNEQFF
>TRBV5-6|NA|15|TRBJ2-3|NA
TGTGCCAGCAGCTTTTCGGACTCATCCACAGATACGCAGTATTTT
CASSFSDSSTDTQYF
>TRBV18|NA|15|TRBJ2-7|TRBD1
TGTGCCAGCTCATTCTTGACAGGGGGATCGTACGAGCAGTACTTC
CASSFLTGGSYEQYF
>TRBV7-9|many|16|TRBJ2-7|NA
TGTGCCAGCAGCTCCCCCGAAGAGACAACATCCTACGAGCAGTACTTC
CASSSPEETTSYEQYF
>TRBV24-1|NA|15|TRBJ1-5|NA
TGTGCCACCAGTGACTCGGTTACCAGCAATCAGCCCCAGCATTTT
CATSDSVTSNQPQHF
>TRBV5-1|NA|20|TRBJ2-6|TRBD1
TGCGCCAGCAGCTCGTTGGGCCGGGAGACAGGGGGCGTTGGGGCCAACGTCCTGACTTTC
CASSSLGRETGGVGANVLTF
>TRBV6-1|NA|15|TRBJ2-5|TRBD1
TGTGCCAGCAGTACCCCCTGGGACAGTCAAGAGACCCAGTACTTC
CASSTPWDSQETQYF
>TRBV12-3/TRBV12-4|many|12|TRBJ2-1|NA
TGTGCCAGCAGTCGACCGGGAAATGAGCAGTTCTTC
CASSRPGNEQFF
>TRBV12-3/TRBV12-4|many|15|TRBJ1-2|TRBD1
TGTGCCAGCAGTAACCGGGACAGGGGTGACTATGGCTACACCTTC
CASSNRDRGDYGYTF
>TRBV3-1|few|17|TRBJ2-5|NA
TGTGCCAGCAGCCAATTCCTAGACCTCAAGGATCAAGAGACCCAGTACTTC
CASSQFLDLKDQETQYF
>TRBV25-1|NA|16|TRBJ1-1|NA
TGTGCCAGCAGTGAAAACCCTTCTGAGATCTTGGAGGAAGCTTTCTTT
CASSENPSEILEEAFF
>TRBV7-9|NA|16|TRBJ2-5|TRBD2
TGTGCCAGCAGCGGACGTACTAGCGGGGAGCAAGAGACCCAGTACTTC
CASSGRTSGEQETQYF
>TRBV6-1|few|14|TRBJ2-3|NA
TGTGCCAGTTGGGGTACTGGAATCACAGATACGCAGTATTTT
CASWGTGITDTQYF
>TRBV2|few|13|TRBJ1-1|NA
TGTGCCAGCAGTGAAATTGGGGACACTGAAGCTTTCTTT
CASSEIGDTEAFF
>TRBV7-9|few|14|TRBJ1-2|TRBD1
TGTGCCAGCAGCGAACCGACAGGGTATAGAAACTACACCTTC
CASSEPTGYRNYTF
>TRBV10-3|few|13|TRBJ2-7|NA
TGTGCCATCAGAGTTCAGGGGACCTACGAGCAGTACTTC
CAIRVQGTYEQYF
>TRBV12-3/TRBV12-4|many|14|TRBJ2-5|TRBD2
TGTGCCAGTGCTAGCGGGAGAGTTTGGGAGACCCAGTACTTC
CASASGRVWETQYF
>TRBV7-9|many|14|TRBJ2-3|NA
TGTGCCAGCAGCTCCCTTATAGGCGGGGATACGCAGTATTTT
CASSSLIGGDTQYF
>TRBV15|few|15|TRBJ1-6|NA
TGTGCCACCAGCAGAGATCGGGACTCTAATTCACCCCTCCACTTT
CATSRDRDSNSPLHF
>TRBV29-1|many|13|TRBJ2-1|NA
TGCAGCGTTGACGGGACTTCCTACAATGAGCAGTTCTTC
CSVDGTSYNEQFF
>TRBV6-5|NA|14|TRBJ2-7|NA
TGTGCCAGCAGTTACTTCCCAGATTCCTACGAGCAGTACTTC
CASSYFPDSYEQYF
>TRBV20-1|few|16|TRBJ2-1|NA
TGCAGTGCTAGAGCCCTGGAGCTACTAACTTACAATGAGCAGTTCTTC
CSARALELLTYNEQFF
>TRBV11-2|few|18|TRBJ1-1|NA
TGTGCCAGCAGCTTAGATGCAGTAACGGAAGGGCGGGGCACTGAAGCTTTCTTT
CASSLDAVTEGRGTEAFF
>TRBV7-6|many|19|TRBJ2-7|TRBD2
TGTGCCAGCAGCCGGGATCACGGGGCTAGCGGGAGATTGTATGACGAGCAGTACTTC
CASSRDHGASGRLYDEQYF
>TRBV4-3|few|16|TRBJ2-3|TRBD2
TGCGCCAGCAGCCCAGGGACTAGCGGGATCACAGATACGCAGTATTTT
CASSPGTSGITDTQYF
>TRBV7-2|many|12|TRBJ2-5|NA
TGTGCCAGCAGCTCCTCCTGGGAGACCCAGTACTTC
CASSSSWETQYF
>TRBV28|many|14|TRBJ2-2|NA
TGTGCCAGCAGTTCCCCTCAGGGAGCCGGGGAGCTGTTTTTT
CASSSPQGAGELFF
>TRBV4-1|few|14|TRBJ2-7|NA
TGCGCCAGCAGCCAAGGGCGCGCGGCCTACGAGCAGTACTTC
CASSQGRAAYEQYF
>TRBV7-9|many|13|TRBJ2-7|NA
TGTGCCAGCAGCCCCGCGGGGGCAATGGAGCAGTACTTC
CASSPAGAMEQYF